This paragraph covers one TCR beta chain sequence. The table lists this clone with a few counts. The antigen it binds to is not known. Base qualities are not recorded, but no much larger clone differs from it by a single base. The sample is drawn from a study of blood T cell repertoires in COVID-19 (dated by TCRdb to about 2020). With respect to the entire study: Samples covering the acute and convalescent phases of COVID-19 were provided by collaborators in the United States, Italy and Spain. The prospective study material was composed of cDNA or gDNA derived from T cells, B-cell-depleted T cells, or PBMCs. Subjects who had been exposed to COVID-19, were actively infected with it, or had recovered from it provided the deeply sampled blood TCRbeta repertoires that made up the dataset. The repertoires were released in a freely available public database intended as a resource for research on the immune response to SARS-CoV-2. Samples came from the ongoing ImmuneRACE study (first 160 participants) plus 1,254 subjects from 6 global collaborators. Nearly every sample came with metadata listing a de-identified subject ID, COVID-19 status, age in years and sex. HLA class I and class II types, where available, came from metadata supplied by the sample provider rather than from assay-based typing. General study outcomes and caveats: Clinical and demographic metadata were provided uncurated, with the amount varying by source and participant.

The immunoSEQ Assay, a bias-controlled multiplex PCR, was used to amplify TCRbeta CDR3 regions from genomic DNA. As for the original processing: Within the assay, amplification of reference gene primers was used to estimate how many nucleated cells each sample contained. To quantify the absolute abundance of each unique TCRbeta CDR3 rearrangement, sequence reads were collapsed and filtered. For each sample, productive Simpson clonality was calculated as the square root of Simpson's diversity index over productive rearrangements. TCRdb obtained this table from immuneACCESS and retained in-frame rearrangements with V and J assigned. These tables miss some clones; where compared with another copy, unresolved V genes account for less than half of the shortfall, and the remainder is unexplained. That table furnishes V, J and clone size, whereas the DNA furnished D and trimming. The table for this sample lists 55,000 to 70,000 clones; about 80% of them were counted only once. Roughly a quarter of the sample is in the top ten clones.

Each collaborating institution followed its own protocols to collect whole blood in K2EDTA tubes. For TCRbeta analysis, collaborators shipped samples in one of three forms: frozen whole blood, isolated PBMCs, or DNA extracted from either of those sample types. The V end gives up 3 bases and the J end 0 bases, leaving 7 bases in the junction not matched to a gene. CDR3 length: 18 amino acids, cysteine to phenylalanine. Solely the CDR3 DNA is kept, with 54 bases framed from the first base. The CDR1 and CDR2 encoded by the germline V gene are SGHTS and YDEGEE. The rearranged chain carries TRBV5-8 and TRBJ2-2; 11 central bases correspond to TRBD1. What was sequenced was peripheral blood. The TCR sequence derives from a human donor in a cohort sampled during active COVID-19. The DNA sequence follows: TGTGCCAGCAGCTCCCCGGGACAGGGGGGCTCGAACACCGGGGAGCTGTTTTTT. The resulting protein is CASSSPGQGGSNTGELFF.